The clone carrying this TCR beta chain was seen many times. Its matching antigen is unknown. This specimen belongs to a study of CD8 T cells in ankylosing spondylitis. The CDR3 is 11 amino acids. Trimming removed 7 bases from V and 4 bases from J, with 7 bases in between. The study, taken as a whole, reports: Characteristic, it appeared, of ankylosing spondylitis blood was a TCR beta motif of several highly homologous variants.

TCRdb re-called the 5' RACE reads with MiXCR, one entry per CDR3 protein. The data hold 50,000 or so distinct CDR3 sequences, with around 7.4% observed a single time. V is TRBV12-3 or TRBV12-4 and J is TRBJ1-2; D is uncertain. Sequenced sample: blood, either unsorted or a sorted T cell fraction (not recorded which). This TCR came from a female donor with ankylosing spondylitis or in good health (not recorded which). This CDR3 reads CASNPGYGYTF. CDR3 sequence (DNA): TGTGCCAGCAACCCGGGCTATGGCTACACCTTC.